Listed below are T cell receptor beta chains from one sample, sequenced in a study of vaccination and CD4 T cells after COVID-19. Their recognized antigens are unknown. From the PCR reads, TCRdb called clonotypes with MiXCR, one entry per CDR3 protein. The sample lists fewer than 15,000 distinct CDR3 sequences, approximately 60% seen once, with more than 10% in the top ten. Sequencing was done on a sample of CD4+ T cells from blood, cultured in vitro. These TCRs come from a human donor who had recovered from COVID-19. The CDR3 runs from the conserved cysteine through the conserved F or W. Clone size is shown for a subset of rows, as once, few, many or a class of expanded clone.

CAWSVSGDNSPLHF | NA | TRBV30
CASSNDPSLGTQYF | NA | TRBV19
CASSQATGGPRETQYF | NA | TRBV4-2
CASSTPRDRGGDTIYF | NA | TRBV21-1
CASSLVLGQRTYEQYF | NA | TRBV7-2
CGVPTGSGNTIYF | NA | TRBV20-1
CASRGSGTYEQYF | NA | TRBV6-1
CASSQTASMNTEAFF | NA | TRBV19
CASSKGGQGEGYTF | NA | TRBV2
CAISELGTQNYEQYF | NA | TRBV10-3
CASSYPPSTDTQYF | NA | TRBV6-5
CASNKQRSSYNEQFF | few | TRBV7-2
CASTPQGYEQYF | NA | TRBV2
CASSDGQETQYF | NA | TRBV6-1
CASRPWGPVNEQFF | once | TRBV6-1
CASSETPHGSNQPQHF | NA | TRBV2
CSASPRVRTYEQYF | once | TRBV20-1
CSARELSVWMNTEAFF | NA | TRBV20-1
CASSFRGTPVSGSGYTF | NA | TRBV7-8